Listed here are 30 T cell receptor beta chains from one sample, sequenced in a study of regulatory T cells in long-lasting Graves disease. With iRepertoire HTBI primers and Arm-PCR of CDR3 regions, TCR beta libraries were built. TCRdb re-called the multiplex PCR reads with MiXCR, one entry per CDR3 protein. The table records roughly 610,000 distinct CDR3 sequences, approximately 16% of them present only once. Time point: newly diagnosed GD, antithyroid drugs for less than 3 months. Isolated PBMC RNA provided the starting material for the TCR library. This sample was also put to use in a study of T cells in Graves' hyperthyroidism and ophthalmopathy.

The sequencing here drew on peripheral blood mononuclear cells (PBMCs), taken at new diagnosis, from a patient treated with antithyroid drugs. The receptor set was obtained from a man aged 18 to 29 with Graves disease.

The chain is built from TRBV7-4 and TRBJ2-5; D is uncertain. V lost 1 base and J 8 bases, leaving 14 bases between the germline ends. Germline V CDR1 and CDR2: SGHVT, SQSDAQ. The CDR3 has 14 amino acids. CDR3 region: CASSLVLRVVTQYF. CDR3 coding DNA: TGTGCCAGCAGCTTAGTTCTCCGCGTGGTTACCCAGTACTTC.

This clonotype was seen at least ten times. This chain connects TRBV28 to TRBJ2-3; 8 nucleotides match TRBD2. This CDR3 is 17 amino acids long. Unmatched junction bases numbered 11, after V lost 6 bases and J lost 0 bases. CDR1 MDHEN and CDR2 SYDVKM come from the germline V gene. The CDR3 bases are TGTGCCAGCAGCCTTCTTTCCTCTAGCGGGAGCACAGATACGCAGTATTTT. This gives the protein CASSLLSSSGSTDTQYF.

A few counts support this clonotype. The V call is TRBV6-8, the J call TRBJ1-2; weak D call: TRBD1 (6 bases). With 0 bases removed from V and 1 base from J, the gap between germline ends came to 9 bases. Germline CDR1 is MNHGY and CDR2 is SAAAGT. This CDR3 is 15 amino acids long. The CDR3 coding sequence is TGTGCCAGCAGTTACTCGGACAGCCTTAACTATGGCTACACCTTC. This translates into CASSYSDSLNYGYTF.

This clonotype was detected ten times or more. The V call is TRBV7-2, the J call TRBJ2-1; 12 bases line up with TRBD2. This CDR3 comprises 15 residues. Germline V gene data show CDR1 as SGHTA and CDR2 as FQGNSA. V lost 3 bases to trimming and J lost 10 bases; unmatched junction nucleotides: 7. The CDR3 spells CASSLGIGLAGEQFF. As DNA, the CDR3 is TGTGCCAGCAGCTTGGGTATCGGACTAGCGGGGGAGCAGTTCTTC.

This clonotype was seen ten or more times. The chain recombines TRBV27 with TRBJ2-7, with D uncertain. CDR3 length: 14 residues. Germline V gene data show CDR1 as MNHEY and CDR2 as SMNVEV (reference sequence). V lost 5 bases to trimming and J lost 2 bases, with 13 bases between them. The CDR3 loop is CASSPSGVPYEQYF. As DNA, the CDR3 is TGTGCCAGCAGTCCATCCGGCGTACCCTACGAGCAGTACTTC.

The chain combines TRBV19 with TRBJ2-1, with 8 positions matching TRBD1. Per germline, CDR1 LNHDA and CDR2 SQIVND (reference sequence). Trimming at V came to 9 bases and at J to 8 bases, leaving 9 bases not matched to a gene. The CDR3 covers 13 residues. The CDR3 bases are TGTGCCAGCGGAGGACAGGGTACCGATGAGCAGTTCTTC. It codes for CASGGQGTDEQFF.

This clonotype has just a few counts. V is TRBV6-5 and J is TRBJ2-3; 14 nucleotides line up with TRBD2. V was pared by 2 bases and J by 5 bases, with 3 bases of the junction left unmatched. Germline V gives CDR1 MNHEY, CDR2 SVGAGI. This CDR3 spans 16 amino acids. CDR3 bases: TGTGCCAGCAGTTACGGGACTAGCGGGAGAGGAGATACGCAGTATTTT. It translates to CASSYGTSGRGDTQYF.

This clonotype was counted at least ten times. The genes are TRBV11-2 and TRBJ1-1; D remains unclear. The CDR3 totals 13 residues. V shed 3 bases and J shed 0 bases, with 5 bases lying between them. Germline V lookup: CDR1 SGHAT, CDR2 FQNNGV. The CDR3 sequence is CASSLLMNTEAFF. The CDR3, as DNA: TGTGCCAGCAGCTTGTTAATGAACACTGAAGCTTTCTTT.

About this clonotype: Being one base from a much bigger clone, this may be a read error. The chain is built from TRBV30 and TRBJ1-5; D not certain. V dropped 5 bases and J dropped 6 bases, with 14 bases sitting between them. The CDR3 has 13 residues. The germline V gene has CDR1 GTSNPN and CDR2 SVGIG (reference sequence). In nucleotides, the CDR3 is TGTGCCTGGCGTAATCAGGCAGGTCAGCCCCAGCATTTT. Protein product: CAWRNQAGQPQHF.

The table lists this clonotype with many counts. The V call is TRBV12-3 or TRBV12-4, the J call TRBJ2-3; TRBD2 matches 15 bases. V lost 3 bases, J lost 4 bases, and 2 bases stayed unmatched. This CDR3 region has 16 residues. The CDR3 region is CASSLGLAGGPDTQYF. CDR3 in DNA: TGTGCCAGCAGTTTGGGACTAGCGGGAGGTCCAGATACGCAGTATTTT.

This clonotype was detected only a few times. The V gene is TRBV6-1, the J gene TRBJ2-7; D gene uncertain. Germline CDR1 MNHNS, CDR2 SASEGT. This CDR3 contains 14 residues. V was clipped by 7 bases and J by 4 bases, with 17 bases between them. The CDR3 here is CASKPTKKNYEQYF. The DNA for the CDR3 is TGTGCCAGCAAACCGACCAAGAAAAATTACGAGCAGTACTTC.

There are many counts of this clonotype. The chain couples TRBV11-2 to TRBJ2-5, with D unclear. Trimming took off 2 bases at V and 1 base at J, with 8 bases between the two ends. Germline CDR1 and CDR2: SGHAT and FQNNGV. The CDR3 sequence is 14 residues long. The CDR3: CASSLSWVQETQYF. The CDR3 coding sequence is TGTGCCAGCAGCTTATCGTGGGTCCAAGAGACCCAGTACTTC.

Ten or more counts support this clonotype. The gene calls are TRBV28 and TRBJ2-3, with D possibly TRBD2 on 6 matching bases. V lost 3 bases, J lost 5 bases, and 15 bases lay in between. The CDR3 contains 15 residues. Germline V gene lookup returns CDR1 MDHEN and CDR2 SYDVKM. The chain's CDR3 is CASSFGGMSRDTQYF. CDR3 sequence (DNA): TGTGCCAGCAGTTTCGGCGGGATGAGTAGAGATACGCAGTATTTT.

This clonotype appeared a few times. This rearrangement joins TRBV28 to TRBJ1-4, with D possibly matching TRBD1 (6 bases). The V end was cut by 10 bases, the J end by 8 bases, with 17 bases between. CDR1 and CDR2 (germline): MDHEN, SYDVKM. This CDR3 has 13 amino acids. The CDR3 here is CATRNRENEKLFF. DNA of the CDR3: TGTGCCACGCGTAACAGGGAAAACGAAAAACTGTTTTTT. The full variable domain, rest sourced from reference TRBV28 and TRBJ1-4, is DVKVTQSSRYLVKRTGEKVFLECVQDMDHENMFWYRQDPGLGLRLIYFSYDVKMKEKGDIPEGYSVSREKKERFSLILESASTNQTSMYLCATRNRENEKLFFGSGTQLSVL.

The chain couples TRBV11-2 to TRBJ2-1; the D gene could be TRBD1 or TRBD2 (5 bases each). This CDR3 comprises 12 residues. Germline V CDR1 and CDR2: SGHAT, FQNNGV. The V gene lost 4 bases and the J gene lost 9 bases, with 10 bases spanning the gap. CDR3 amino acids: CASSSERGEQFF. The CDR3 coding sequence is TGTGCCAGCAGCTCAGAGAGGGGTGAGCAGTTCTTC.

V is TRBV7-3 and J is TRBJ2-1, with 13 nucleotides matching TRBD2. Germline loops: CDR1 SGHTA, CDR2 FQGTGA. The V segment lost 5 bases and the J segment 5 bases; nucleotides outside the gene matches: 6. The CDR3 is 16 residues long. As DNA, the CDR3 is TGTGCCAGCAGCCGTACTAGCGGGAGGGGGGACAATGAGCAGTTCTTC. The encoded protein is CASSRTSGRGDNEQFF.

The rearrangement uses TRBV19 and TRBJ2-7, with TRBD1 matching 8 bases. The V segment lost 7 bases and the J segment 6 bases; nucleotides outside the gene matches: 14. Germline assignment: CDR1 LNHDA and CDR2 SQIVND (reference sequence). The CDR3 consists of 15 residues. The CDR3 DNA reads as TGTGCCAGTACCCCGAGTCAGGGGGCGCTGGTCGAGCAGTACTTC. As protein: CASTPSQGALVEQYF.

CDR3 DNA sequence: TGTGCCAGCATCAGTGAACGGGGAGAGGACACCGGGGAGCTGTTTTTT. It encodes CASISERGEDTGELFF. The V and J genes are TRBV25-1 and TRBJ2-2; a weak D match, TRBD2 (5 bases). CDR3 length: 16 amino acids. V was pared by 7 bases and J by 3 bases, with 18 bases between. Germline V gives CDR1 MGHDK, CDR2 SYGVNS.

The chain uses TRBV6-1 and TRBJ1-6; 8 positions agree with TRBD1. The CDR3 extends over 16 amino acids. Looked up from germline, CDR1 is MNHNS and CDR2 is SASEGT. With 0 bases clipped from V and 6 bases from J, the junction kept 4 bases outside the gene matches. The chain's CDR3 is CASSEALTGANSPLHF. Written as DNA, the CDR3 is TGTGCCAGCAGTGAAGCATTGACAGGGGCTAATTCACCCCTCCACTTT.

V gene TRBV5-6 combines with J gene TRBJ1-2, with D maybe TRBD1 (5 bases). The germline V gene encodes CDR1 SGHDT and CDR2 YYEEEE. Trimming removed 3 bases at V and 0 bases at J, with 18 bases between. The CDR3 has 17 amino acids. CDR3 bases: TGTGCCAGCAGCTCCCTAGGGAAGACAGTTCCTAACTATGGCTACACCTTC. Its protein is CASSSLGKTVPNYGYTF. The variable domain in full, with the rest retrieved from reference TRBV5-6 and TRBJ1-2, is DAGVTQSPTHLIKTRGQQVTLRCSPKSGHDTVSWYQQALGQGPQFIFQYYEEEERQRGNFPDRFSGHQFPNYSSELNVNALLLGDSALYLCASSSLGKTVPNYGYTFGSGTRLTVV.

The V call is TRBV14, the J call TRBJ2-7; TRBD1 aligns across 7 bases. There are 16 residues in the CDR3. J was trimmed by 0 bases and V by 4 bases; bases with no gene match: 9. The V gene's germline CDR1 is SGHDN and CDR2 FVKESK. The CDR3 region has the DNA TGTGCCAGCAGCCCAACCACAGGGGTTGACTCCTACGAGCAGTACTTC. This translates into CASSPTTGVDSYEQYF.

This clonotype was seen at least ten times. The J gene is TRBJ1-1, the V gene TRBV20-1, with D perhaps TRBD1 (5 bases). Per germline, CDR1 DFQATT and CDR2 SNEGSKA (reference sequence). CDR3 size: 12 residues. Trimming removed 3 bases from V and 5 bases from J, with 10 bases in between. The CDR3 reads CSARGTGTEAFF. CDR3 in DNA: TGCAGTGCTAGGGGGACTGGGACTGAAGCTTTCTTT.

This sequence joins TRBV7-9 and TRBJ2-7; TRBD1 aligns across 9 bases. Unmatched junction bases numbered 9, after V lost 7 bases and J lost 5 bases. The CDR3 is 14 residues long. The germline V gene encodes CDR1 SEHNR and CDR2 FQNEAQ (reference sequence). The CDR3 is CASTLTGTGNEQYF. The CDR3 DNA follows: TGTGCCAGCACCCTAACCGGGACAGGGAACGAGCAGTACTTC.

This chain connects TRBV20-1 to TRBJ2-1, with 8 nucleotides matching TRBD2. CDR3 size: 13 residues. Germline loops: CDR1 DFQATT, CDR2 SNEGSKA (reference sequence). The CDR3 DNA is TGCAGCCCCACTAGCGGACTATACAATGAGCAGTTCTTC. This translates into CSPTSGLYNEQFF.

The genes are TRBV27 and TRBJ1-1; the D is unclear. With 3 bases removed from V and 2 bases from J, the gap between germline ends came to 13 bases. In germline, CDR1 is MNHEY, CDR2 SMNVEV (reference sequence). This CDR3 has 15 amino acids. The CDR3 is CASSFLPGPNTEAFF. The CDR3 DNA reads as TGTGCCAGCAGTTTCCTCCCTGGGCCTAACACTGAAGCTTTCTTT.

This chain links TRBV20-1 with TRBJ1-4; D uncertain. V shed 0 bases and J shed 0 bases, with 17 bases lying between them. Germline CDR1 reads DFQATT; CDR2 reads SNEGSKA (reference sequence). The CDR3 length is 18 residues. The CDR3 bases are TGCAGTGCTAGAGATCGGTCGGCGTGGGGTGCAACTAATGAAAAACTGTTTTTT. Its protein product is CSARDRSAWGATNEKLFF.

This clonotype appeared many times. The J gene is TRBJ2-5, the V gene TRBV6-2 or TRBV6-3; 11 bases are shared with TRBD2. The J segment lost 4 bases and the V segment lost 6 bases, leaving 4 bases of the junction unmatched. CDR1 is MNHEY, CDR2 SVGEGT, per germline. CDR3 size: 14 residues. The CDR3 loop is CASSSGLAGETQYF. Written as DNA, the CDR3 is TGTGCCAGCAGCTCCGGACTAGCGGGAGAGACCCAGTACTTC.

At least ten counts were recorded for this clonotype. This CDR3 reads CASSIGTSGGNYEQYF. The CDR3 DNA reads as TGTGCCAGCAGCATCGGGACTAGCGGCGGGAACTACGAGCAGTACTTC. The chain links TRBV9 to TRBJ2-7; 11 nucleotides agree with TRBD2. Germline CDR1 reads SGDLS; CDR2 reads YYNGEE. This CDR3 has 16 residues. The V segment lost 4 bases and the J segment 3 bases; nucleotides outside the gene matches: 9.

This clonotype has only a few counts. The rearrangement joins TRBV9 to TRBJ1-3; D uncertain. The CDR3 is 15 residues long. The V gene lost 0 bases and the J gene lost 0 bases, with 7 bases spanning the gap. The germline V gene has CDR1 SGDLS and CDR2 YYNGEE. CDR3 region: CASSVAPGSGNTIYF. In nucleotides, the CDR3 is TGTGCCAGCAGCGTAGCCCCAGGCTCTGGAAACACCATATATTTT.

This clonotype was picked up a small number of times. The V call is TRBV28, the J call TRBJ1-5; 9 bases match TRBD1. The CDR3 contains 20 residues. Germline trimming cut 3 bases from V and 6 bases from J; bases unmatched to any gene: 21. CDR1 is MDHEN, CDR2 SYDVKM, per germline. CDR3 DNA sequence: TGTGCCAGCAGTTTCCGGCGGGCTGTCCGGGACAGGGAAAGAGGTCAGCCCCAGCATTTT. Amino acids: CASSFRRAVRDRERGQPQHF.